This T cell receptor (beta chain) was sequenced for a study of identical twins. Each CDR3 protein gets one entry after TCRdb re-called the 5' RACE reads with MiXCR. This sample has a few hundred thousand distinct CDR3 sequences; approximately 10% occur once, and the top ten carry 9% to 10%. V lost 8 bases and J lost 0; bases outside the gene matches: 4. This CDR3 is 14 amino acids long. The V gene's germline CDR1 is MNHEY and CDR2 SVGEGT. Findings and limits, study-wide: The more abundant beta clonotypes in cord blood had fewer insertions, and memory repertoires did not show this.

This clonotype was counted at least ten times. Its target is unknown. The source of this sequence is a man over 45 in good health. The gene calls are TRBV6-2 or TRBV6-3 and TRBJ1-2, with 9 bases aligning to TRBD1. The specimen was memory T cells sorted from blood. CDR3 amino acids: CASARQGANYGYTF. CDR3 nucleotide sequence: TGTGCCAGCGCCCGACAGGGGGCTAACTATGGCTACACCTTC.